This T cell receptor beta chain was obtained from a study of T cells after yellow fever vaccination. Germline CDR1 and CDR2: MNHEY and SVGEGT. V lost 6 bases to trimming and J lost 1 base, with 15 bases between them. The CDR3 spans 15 residues. The TCR cDNA carried a universal primer site and UMIs from 5'RACE template switching. TCRdb re-analysed the 5' RACE reads in MiXCR, keeping a single row per CDR3 protein. The profile shows approximately 600,000 distinct CDR3 sequences, 12% of them singletons. The V call is TRBV6-2 or TRBV6-3, the J call TRBJ1-1; perhaps TRBD1 as D (5 bases). The sequence came from a man under 40 who received the YFV17D yellow fever vaccine. Sequenced material: PBMCs, taken on the day of the yellow fever booster vaccination. CDR3 loop: CASSSEGLTNTEAFF. The DNA of the CDR3 is TGTGCCAGCAGCTCGGAGGGACTAACGAACACTGAAGCTTTCTTT.